The source of this TCR beta chain is a study of cytomegalovirus exposure and HLA in healthy donors. Study as a whole: A later analysis reported the same platform for the 120 or so validation repertoires and the approximately 640 first-cohort repertoires. Study-wide findings and caveats: Clusters of TCRs from the first cohort tended to co-occur in the roughly 120 validation repertoires (as a later analysis found). In vitro, a few CMV-associated chains proved specific for CMV antigens.

Data came from immunoSEQ multiplex PCR; TCRdb stores just in-frame clones and leaves some out. This sample has approximately 150,000 clones; approximately 91% occur once, and the top ten carry 0.6% to 0.85%. A remark on this clone: No antigen is known for it.

This CDR3 has 15 residues. In germline, CDR1 is WNHNN, CDR2 SYGVQD (reference sequence). J gave up 6 bases and V 6 bases, and 9 bases lay outside the gene matches. The chain links TRBV10-1 to TRBJ2-3, with 10 positions matching TRBD2. The sequence derives from a man younger than 30 in good health and CMV-seronegative. The sequenced sample was PBMCs. The CDR3 DNA reads as TGCGCCAGCAGCGATGCTAGCGGGAGTACCGATACGCAGTATTTT. Translation gives CASSDASGSTDTQYF.